The 3 T cell receptor beta chains in this list originate from one sample, sequenced in a study of identical twins' blood T cells. Using its own MiXCR run on the 5' RACE reads, TCRdb lists one record per CDR3 protein. The table records 350,000 to 450,000 distinct CDR3 sequences, over 25% of them present only once. Sequenced material: PBMCs. These receptors were collected from a woman aged 18 to 55 in good health.

The rearrangement links TRBV20-1 to TRBJ2-7; 7 bases line up with TRBD1. The germline V gene encodes CDR1 DFQATT and CDR2 SNEGSKA (reference sequence). Trimming removed 5 bases from V and 3 bases from J; junction bases left unmatched: 10. CDR3 size: 14 residues. In DNA, the CDR3 is TGCAGTGCTTTGACAGGGAAGGGTGTCTACGAGCAGTACTTC. Translated, it gives CSALTGKGVYEQYF.

The chain joins TRBV20-1 to TRBJ2-2, with TRBD2 matching over 10 bases. V dropped 5 bases and J dropped 5; count of bases not matched to a gene: 11. The V gene's germline CDR1 is DFQATT and CDR2 SNEGSKA (reference sequence). CDR3 size: 16 residues. The CDR3 sequence: CSAGLAGAVKTGELFF. CDR3 nucleotide sequence: TGCAGTGCTGGCCTAGCGGGAGCAGTAAAGACCGGGGAGCTGTTTTTT.

The genes are TRBV11-2 and TRBJ2-1; 8 nucleotides match TRBD2. V was clipped by 2 bases and J by 5 bases; unmatched bases: 14. Germline CDR1 reads SGHAT; CDR2 reads FQNNGV. The CDR3 extends over 18 amino acids. This chain's CDR3 is CASSLLWVSGSSDNEQFF. The CDR3 coding sequence is TGTGCCAGCAGCTTATTATGGGTAAGCGGGAGTAGCGACAATGAGCAGTTCTTC. The whole variable domain, remainder taken from reference TRBV11-2 and TRBJ2-1, is EAGVAQSPRYKIIEKRQSVAFWCNPISGHATLYWYQQILGQGPKLLIQFQNNGVVDDSQLPKDRFSAERLKGVDSTLKIQPAKLEDSAVYLCASSLLWVSGSSDNEQFFGPGTRLTVL.